Each of the 21 T cell receptor beta chains below was sequenced from the same sample in a study of graft-versus-host responses after intestinal transplantation. Repertoires were generated with immunoSEQ multiplex PCR, while TCRdb's copy carries only in-frame clones and drops some. The sample contains some 62,000 clones, 90% to 95% of which appear only once. These receptors lack a known antigen. The sample was unstimulated CD8+ T cells sorted from spleen or lymph node cells, taken before transplant. The origin of the receptors is a human donor who was the organ donor for an intestinal transplant.

The chain has TRBV28 and TRBJ1-2, with TRBD1 matching 8 bases. The trim removed 2 bases at V and 8 bases at J, leaving 10 bases unmatched. The CDR3 covers 15 residues. Germline loops: CDR1 MDHEN, CDR2 SYDVKM. Here the CDR3 reads CASSLLGTGVSGYTF. As DNA, the CDR3 is TGTGCCAGCAGTTTACTGGGGACAGGAGTATCCGGCTACACCTTC.

The V and J genes are TRBV2 and TRBJ2-5, with 8 bases fitting TRBD2. Germline CDR1 SNHLY, CDR2 FYNNEI. The CDR3 has 17 residues. The junction had 13 bases not matched to a gene; V was cut back by 7 bases and J by 0 bases. For the CDR3, the DNA is TGTGCCAGCAACCCGGTCGGAGCGGGAGCGTACCAAGAGACCCAGTACTTC. Translated, it gives CASNPVGAGAYQETQYF.

V usage is TRBV7-9 and J usage is TRBJ1-1; D is ambiguous. The CDR3 sequence is 13 residues long. Germline CDR1 and CDR2: SEHNR and FQNEAQ (reference sequence). V gave up 5 bases and J gave up 1 base, with 8 bases separating them. The CDR3 region has the DNA TGTGCCAGCAGCCCTCCAGGGAACACTGAAGCTTTCTTT. Its translation is CASSPPGNTEAFF.

The V gene is TRBV14, the J gene TRBJ2-1; 10 nucleotides line up with TRBD2. Germline V gene lookup returns CDR1 SGHDN and CDR2 FVKESK. With 3 bases clipped from V and 7 bases from J, the junction kept 6 bases outside the gene matches. The CDR3 consists of 15 residues. The CDR3 DNA sequence: TGTGCCAGCAGCCAGCGAGCGGGAGGGAGGAATGAGCAGTTCTTC. Amino acid sequence: CASSQRAGGRNEQFF.

This chain links TRBV28 with TRBJ2-1; no reliable D call. Looked up from germline, CDR1 is MDHEN and CDR2 is SYDVKM. Trimming shortened V by 3 bases and J by 8 bases, and 8 bases separated the two germline ends. The CDR3 totals 12 residues. The CDR3 protein is CASSLGEYEQFF. In DNA form, the CDR3 reads TGTGCCAGCAGTTTGGGCGAGTATGAGCAGTTCTTC. The full variable domain, its missing parts supplied by reference TRBV28 and TRBJ2-1, is DVKVTQSSRYLVKRTGEKVFLECVQDMDHENMFWYRQDPGLGLRLIYFSYDVKMKEKGDIPEGYSVSREKKERFSLILESASTNQTSMYLCASSLGEYEQFFGPGTRLTVL.

This clone was recorded only once. The chain recombines TRBV19 with TRBJ1-4, with D perhaps TRBD1 (5 bases). The germline V gene has CDR1 LNHDA and CDR2 SQIVND (reference sequence). The CDR3 is 12 residues long. The V end was cut by 5 bases, the J end by 8 bases, with 9 bases between. The CDR3 bases are TGTGCCAGTAGTTATCGGGGGGAAAAACTGTTTTTT. Its protein is CASSYRGEKLFF. Together with reference TRBV19 and TRBJ1-4, the CDR3 gives the full variable domain: DGGITQSPKYLFRKEGQNVTLSCEQNLNHDAMYWYRQDPGQGLRLIYYSQIVNDFQKGDIAEGYSVSREKKESFPLTVTSAQKNPTAFYLCASSYRGEKLFFGSGTQLSVL.

This rearrangement joins TRBV15 to TRBJ2-2; TRBD1 is a possible D gene (6 bases). In germline, CDR1 is LNHNV, CDR2 YYDKDF (reference sequence). Trimming took 5 bases from V and 6 from J, leaving 13 bases between them. CDR3 size: 14 residues. This CDR3 reads CATSGTTSAGELFF. The CDR3 DNA reads TGTGCCACCAGCGGGACAACGTCGGCCGGGGAGCTGTTTTTT.

This chain uses TRBV6-1 with TRBJ2-4; 9 nucleotides agree with TRBD1. Germline V lookup: CDR1 MNHNS, CDR2 SASEGT. The V gene end was trimmed by 2 bases and the J gene end by 9 bases; junction bases not matched to a gene: 11. This CDR3 has 16 amino acids. The CDR3 sequence: CASSEIPGQGDLIQYF. CDR3 in DNA: TGTGCCAGCAGTGAAATCCCGGGACAGGGAGATCTCATTCAGTACTTC.

V is TRBV9 and J is TRBJ2-7; the D gene is possibly TRBD1 (6 bases). This CDR3 is built from 14 residues. V shed 0 bases and J shed 3 bases, with 10 bases lying between them. Germline values: CDR1 SGDLS, CDR2 YYNGEE. CDR3 in amino acids: CASSVGTASYEQYF. The CDR3 nucleotides are TGTGCCAGCAGCGTAGGGACAGCGAGCTACGAGCAGTACTTC.

V is TRBV7-9 and J is TRBJ1-2, with 10 bases lining up with TRBD1. The CDR3 spans 14 residues. In germline, CDR1 is SEHNR, CDR2 FQNEAQ (reference sequence). The trim removed 1 base at V and 6 bases at J, leaving 2 bases unmatched. The CDR3: CASSLVGTGDGYTF. CDR3 DNA sequence: TGTGCCAGCAGCTTAGTAGGGACAGGGGATGGCTACACCTTC.

The rearrangement links TRBV11-2 to TRBJ2-1; 7 positions agree with TRBD2. Germline V gives CDR1 SGHAT, CDR2 FQNNGV. The V segment lost 5 bases and the J segment 7 bases; nucleotides outside the gene matches: 8. The CDR3 is made up of 14 amino acids. In DNA form, the CDR3 reads TGTGCCAGCAGCGAGGTAGCGGGTGCGAATGAGCAGTTCTTC. This translates into CASSEVAGANEQFF.

The V gene is TRBV28, the J gene TRBJ2-1; TRBD2 aligns across 10 bases. Germline CDR1 MDHEN, CDR2 SYDVKM. The CDR3 extends over 14 amino acids. Unmatched junction bases numbered 5, after V lost 8 bases and J lost 4 bases. The CDR3 loop is CASGLADVYNEQFF. Written as DNA, the CDR3 is TGTGCCAGCGGACTAGCGGACGTATACAATGAGCAGTTCTTC.

V usage is TRBV4-1 and J usage is TRBJ2-3; D is perhaps TRBD1 (6 bases). The ends were cut back, 4 bases at V and 0 bases at J, with 11 bases in the middle. CDR3 size: 15 residues. Per germline, CDR1 MGHRA and CDR2 YSYEKL. The CDR3 reads CASSPLGTSTDTQYF. CDR3 nucleotides: TGCGCCAGCAGCCCACTTGGGACAAGCACAGATACGCAGTATTTT.

The count of this clone is one. The chain employs TRBV28 and TRBJ2-1; TRBD2 matches at 10 bases. CDR1 MDHEN and CDR2 SYDVKM come from the germline V gene. The CDR3 is 17 residues long. Trimming removed 7 bases from V and 0 bases from J; junction bases left unmatched: 9. The chain's CDR3 is CASTTRTSGRSYNEQFF. The DNA of the CDR3 is TGTGCCAGCACAACTCGGACTAGCGGACGCTCCTACAATGAGCAGTTCTTC.

In the case of this clone: The germline gene is not matched at one end of the junction; a read error may be the cause. The chain carries TRBV9 and TRBJ1-2, with 7 bases that match TRBD1. Germline CDR1 is SGDLS and CDR2 is YYNGEE. This CDR3 is built from 11 residues. CDR3 DNA sequence: TGTGCCAGCAGCGTAGTGGACAGGAGAGACTTC. Protein: CASSVVDRRDF.

The V and J genes are TRBV15 and TRBJ1-4; TRBD1 agrees at 9 bases. V lost 5 bases and J lost 4; bases outside the gene matches: 5. Germline V CDR1 and CDR2: LNHNV, YYDKDF (reference sequence). The CDR3 has 15 residues. The CDR3, as DNA: TGTGCCACCAGCGGCCGGACAGGGGATAATGAAAAACTGTTTTTT. Its translation: CATSGRTGDNEKLFF.

The CDR3 region is CASSQDRGRGGETQYF. In DNA, the CDR3 is TGCGCCAGCAGCCAAGATAGGGGAAGGGGTGGGGAGACCCAGTACTTC. This chain links TRBV4-3 with TRBJ2-5; weak D call: TRBD1 (5 bases). Deletions cut 0 bases from V and 5 bases from J, with 16 bases between. Germline CDR1 reads LGHNA; CDR2 reads YSLEER. This CDR3 contains 16 residues.

V is TRBV7-9 and J is TRBJ1-5; D is unresolved. There are 15 residues in the CDR3. V lost 5 bases and J lost 0, with 11 bases in between. Germline V gives CDR1 SEHNR, CDR2 FQNEAQ (reference sequence). The CDR3 loop reads CASSPGGDSNQPQHF. The CDR3 DNA follows: TGTGCCAGCAGCCCCGGCGGTGATAGCAATCAGCCCCAGCATTTT.

This sequence joins TRBV7-3 and TRBJ2-3; TRBD2 aligns across 11 bases. Trimming at V came to 5 bases and at J to 4 bases, leaving 5 bases not matched to a gene. The CDR3 totals 15 residues. Germline V gene lookup returns CDR1 SGHTA and CDR2 FQGTGA. The DNA of the CDR3 is TGTGCCAGCAGCGCACTAGCGGGAGCAGCAGATACGCAGTATTTT. Protein sequence: CASSALAGAADTQYF.

The chain employs TRBV9 and TRBJ1-1, with D possibly TRBD1 on 5 matching bases. The CDR3 extends over 15 amino acids. The germline V gene encodes CDR1 SGDLS and CDR2 YYNGEE. V was cut by 3 bases and J by 0 bases, with 12 bases left in between. DNA of the CDR3: TGTGCCAGCAGCGCCGAAAAGGGGATGAACACTGAAGCTTTCTTT. It is translated as CASSAEKGMNTEAFF.

The genes are TRBV19 and TRBJ2-2; TRBD1 might be the D (6 bases). V gave up 8 bases and J gave up 1 base, with 14 bases separating them. Germline V CDR1 and CDR2: LNHDA, SQIVND (reference sequence). The CDR3 loop spans 15 amino acids. DNA of the CDR3: TGTGCCAGTGGTCTACAGGGATGGAACACCGGGGAGCTGTTTTTT. Translated: CASGLQGWNTGELFF. Complete variable domain (other parts from reference TRBV19 and TRBJ2-2): DGGITQSPKYLFRKEGQNVTLSCEQNLNHDAMYWYRQDPGQGLRLIYYSQIVNDFQKGDIAEGYSVSREKKESFPLTVTSAQKNPTAFYLCASGLQGWNTGELFFGEGSRLTVL.